A selection of T cell receptor beta chains follows, all from one sample in a study of T cell responses to AZD1222 COVID-19 vaccine. Repertoires were generated with immunoSEQ multiplex PCR, while TCRdb's copy carries only in-frame clones and drops some. Of about 100,000 clones in the sample, about 90% were seen once. The sample here was peripheral blood, taken 28 days after the second AZD1222 dose. Source of these receptors: an adult who received the AZD1222 COVID-19 vaccine. CDR3s include the opening cysteine and the closing phenylalanine or tryptophan. Each record gives: D gene, J gene, V gene, clone size, CDR3 DNA, CDR3 protein. D genes are given only for firm matches. A clone size is listed for some rows: how often the clone was seen (once, few, many), or a class if it is expanded.

.,TRBJ1-2,TRBV25-1,.,TGTGCCAGCAGTGTAGCCGGGACGGATGGCTACACCTTC,CASSVAGTDGYTF
.,TRBJ2-1,TRBV7-8,.,TGTGCCAGCAGCCCACCTAGCCGAGGAAACAATGAGCAGTTCTTC,CASSPPSRGNNEQFF
.,TRBJ2-4,TRBV7-2,.,TGTGCCAGCAGCGAACCGGGGAAAAACATTCAGTACTTC,CASSEPGKNIQYF
TRBD2,TRBJ2-1,TRBV7-6,.,TGTGCCAGCAGCCGACTAGCTTCGGCGGGAGGTCAAAATGAGCAGTTCTTC,CASSRLASAGGQNEQFF
.,TRBJ2-7,TRBV7-9,.,TGTGCCAGCAGCTTAGTTTACAGAAACTACGAGCAGTACTTC,CASSLVYRNYEQYF
.,TRBJ2-1,TRBV7-8,.,TGTGCCAGCAGCTTAGCTGACGGGGGCTACGCTGAGCAGTTCTTC,CASSLADGGYAEQFF
.,TRBJ1-1,TRBV5-4,.,TGTGCCAGCAGCCTCCTGCTAATTGGACGGCTTATGAACACTGAAGCTTTCTTT,CASSLLLIGRLMNTEAFF
.,TRBJ1-2,TRBV10-1,.,TGCGCCAGCAGTGAAACGCTCGGGACAAACTATGGCTACACCTTC,CASSETLGTNYGYTF
TRBD1,TRBJ1-2,TRBV5-1,.,TGCGCCAGCAGCTTATTGGGACAGCCCTTCTATGGCTACACCTTC,CASSLLGQPFYGYTF
.,TRBJ1-1,TRBV5-1,.,TGCGCCAGCAGCTTCTCGGCGAACACTGAAGCTTTCTTT,CASSFSANTEAFF
.,TRBJ1-1,TRBV7-2,.,TGTGCCAGCAGCGAGAGGCGGAACCTGAACACTGAAGCTTTCTTT,CASSERRNLNTEAFF
.,TRBJ2-5,TRBV4-1,.,TGCGCCAGCAGCCAAGAGGGGGCAGGGTGGCAAGAGACCCAGTACTTC,CASSQEGAGWQETQYF
.,TRBJ2-3,TRBV23-1,.,TGCGCCAGCAGTCGCCTACTCACGGACCTAGCTCTCGATACGCAGTATTTT,CASSRLLTDLALDTQYF
.,TRBJ2-1,TRBV27,few,TGTGCCAGCAGTCCGACTCCTAGCTCCTACAATGAGCAGTTCTTC,CASSPTPSSYNEQFF
.,TRBJ1-1,TRBV10-3,.,TGTGCCATCAGTCGGGACACCTTGACTGAAGCTTTCTTT,CAISRDTLTEAFF
.,TRBJ2-7,TRBV18,.,TGTGCCAGCTCACCACCCGACAGTTCCTTCGAGCAGTACTTC,CASSPPDSSFEQYF
TRBD1,TRBJ2-1,TRBV5-5,once,TGTGCCAGCAGCACGCTCGCCTCAGGGGGAAGCTACAATGAGCAGTTCTTC,CASSTLASGGSYNEQFF
.,TRBJ1-5,TRBV2,.,TGTGCCAGCACAGGGCAGGGGAGCAATCAGCCCCAGCATTTT,CASTGQGSNQPQHF
.,TRBJ1-4,TRBV10-2,.,TGCGCCAGCAGTGATTCGGGGGAAAAACTGTTTTTT,CASSDSGEKLFF
.,TRBJ2-7,TRBV2,.,TGTGCCACAAGCCGTTACGAGCAGTACTTC,CATSRYEQYF
TRBD2,TRBJ2-1,TRBV6-6,.,TGTGCCAGCAGTCGGGGGGGTGGGAATCTGCCCTACAATGAGCAGTTCTTC,CASSRGGGNLPYNEQFF
.,TRBJ1-2,TRBV29-1,.,TGCAGCGTTGGGTCTTCAGGGCTTAACTATGGCTACACCTTC,CSVGSSGLNYGYTF
.,TRBJ2-7,TRBV5-5,.,TGTGCCAGCAGCCGGGTCTCGAACTACGAGCAGTACTTC,CASSRVSNYEQYF
TRBD1,TRBJ2-5,TRBV12-5,.,TGTGCTAGTGGTCCCGGACAGGGGGAAGAGACCCAGTACTTC,CASGPGQGEETQYF
.,TRBJ2-5,TRBV11-2,.,TGTGCCAGCAGCTTAGGCCAGGACAGCCAAGAGACCCAGTACTTC,CASSLGQDSQETQYF
.,TRBJ1-1,TRBV19,.,TGTGCCAGTAGTATTCAAGGGGGCACTGAAGCTTTCTTT,CASSIQGGTEAFF
TRBD1,TRBJ1-2,TRBV6-4,.,TGTGCCAGCAGTGACTCAGGGACAGGGGATCGTCGCTACACCTTC,CASSDSGTGDRRYTF
.,TRBJ1-5,TRBV28,.,TGTGCCAGCAGGATACCCGAAAGCAATCAGCCCCAGCATTTT,CASRIPESNQPQHF